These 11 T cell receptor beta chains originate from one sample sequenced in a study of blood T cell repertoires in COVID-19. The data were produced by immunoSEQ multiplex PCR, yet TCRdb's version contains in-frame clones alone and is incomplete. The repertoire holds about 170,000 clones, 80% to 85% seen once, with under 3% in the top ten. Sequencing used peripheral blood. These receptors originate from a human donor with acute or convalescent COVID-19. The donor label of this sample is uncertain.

The CDR3 region is CASSTDMNYGYTF. CDR3 DNA sequence: TGTGCCAGCAGCACGGACATGAACTATGGCTACACCTTC. The chain has TRBV3-1 (or the pseudogene TRBV3-2) and TRBJ1-2, with D tentatively TRBD1 (5 bases). The CDR3 extends over 13 amino acids. Germline V gene data show CDR1 as LGHDT and CDR2 as YNNKEL (reference sequence). The V gene lost 5 bases and the J gene lost 2 bases, with 9 bases spanning the gap.

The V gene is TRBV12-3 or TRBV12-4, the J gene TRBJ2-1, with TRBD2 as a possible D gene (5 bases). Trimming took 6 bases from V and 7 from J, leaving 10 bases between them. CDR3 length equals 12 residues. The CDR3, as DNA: TGTGCCAGCAGAAAACTAGAGAATGAGCAGTTCTTC. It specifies CASRKLENEQFF.

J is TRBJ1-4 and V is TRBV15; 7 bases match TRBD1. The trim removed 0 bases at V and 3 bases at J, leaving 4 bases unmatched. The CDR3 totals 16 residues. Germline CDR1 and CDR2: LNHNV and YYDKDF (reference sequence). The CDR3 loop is CATSRDRQGANEKLFF. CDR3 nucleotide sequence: TGTGCCACCAGCAGAGATCGACAGGGAGCTAATGAAAAACTGTTTTTT.

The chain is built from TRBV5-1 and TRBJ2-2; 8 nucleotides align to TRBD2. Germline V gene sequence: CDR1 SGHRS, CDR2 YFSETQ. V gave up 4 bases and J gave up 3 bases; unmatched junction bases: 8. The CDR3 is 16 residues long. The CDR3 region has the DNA TGCGCCAGCAGCGCGGGAGGTCAGACCTACACCGGGGAGCTGTTTTTT. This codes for CASSAGGQTYTGELFF.

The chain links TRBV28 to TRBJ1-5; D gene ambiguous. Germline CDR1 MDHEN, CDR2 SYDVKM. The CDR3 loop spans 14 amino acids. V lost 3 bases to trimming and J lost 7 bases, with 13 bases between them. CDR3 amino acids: CASSFHEGGQPQHF. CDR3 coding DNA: TGTGCCAGCAGTTTCCATGAGGGAGGCCAGCCCCAGCATTTT.

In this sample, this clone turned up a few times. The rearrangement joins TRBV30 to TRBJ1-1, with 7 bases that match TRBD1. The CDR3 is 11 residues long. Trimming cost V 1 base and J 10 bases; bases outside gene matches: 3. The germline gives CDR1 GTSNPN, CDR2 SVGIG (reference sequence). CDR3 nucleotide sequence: TGTGCCTGGAGTGACACAGGGGCAGCTTTCTTT. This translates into CAWSDTGAAFF.

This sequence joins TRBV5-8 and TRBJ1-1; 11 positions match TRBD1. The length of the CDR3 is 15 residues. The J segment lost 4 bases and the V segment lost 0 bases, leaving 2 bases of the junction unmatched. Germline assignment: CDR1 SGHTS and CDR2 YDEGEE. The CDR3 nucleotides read TGTGCCAGCAGCTTGGACGGGACAGGGGGCACTGAAGCTTTCTTT. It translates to CASSLDGTGGTEAFF.

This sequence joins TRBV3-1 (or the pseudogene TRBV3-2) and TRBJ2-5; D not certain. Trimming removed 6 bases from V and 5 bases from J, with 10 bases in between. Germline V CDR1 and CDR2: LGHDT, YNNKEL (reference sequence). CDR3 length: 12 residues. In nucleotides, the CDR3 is TGTGCCAGCAGTCCCGATCGGGAGACCCAGTACTTC. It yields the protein CASSPDRETQYF.

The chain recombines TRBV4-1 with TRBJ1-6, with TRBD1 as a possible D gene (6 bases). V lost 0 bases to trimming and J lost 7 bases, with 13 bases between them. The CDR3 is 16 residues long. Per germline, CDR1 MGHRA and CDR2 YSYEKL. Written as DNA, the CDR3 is TGCGCCAGCAGCCAAGACGGCGGGGGCGCGAATTCACCCCTCCACTTT. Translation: CASSQDGGGANSPLHF.

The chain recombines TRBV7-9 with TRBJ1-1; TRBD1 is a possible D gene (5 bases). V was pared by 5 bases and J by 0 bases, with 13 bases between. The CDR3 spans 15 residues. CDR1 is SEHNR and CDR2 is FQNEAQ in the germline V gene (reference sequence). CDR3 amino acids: CASSPEGDLNTEAFF. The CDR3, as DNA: TGTGCCAGCAGCCCAGAAGGGGACTTGAACACTGAAGCTTTCTTT.

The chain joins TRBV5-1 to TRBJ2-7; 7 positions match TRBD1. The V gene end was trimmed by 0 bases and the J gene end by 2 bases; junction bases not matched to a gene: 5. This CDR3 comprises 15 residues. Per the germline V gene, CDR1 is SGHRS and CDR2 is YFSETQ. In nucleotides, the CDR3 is TGCGCCAGCAGCTTGGCCGCCGGGACAGCCTACGAGCAGTACTTC. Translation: CASSLAAGTAYEQYF.